These 32 T cell receptor beta chains were all obtained from the same sample, sequenced in a study of blood T cell repertoires in COVID-19. The repertoire was sequenced with immunoSEQ multiplex PCR; TCRdb's copy has only in-frame clones and lacks some. Of some 150,000 clones listed, roughly 85% are singletons. Sequencing was carried out using peripheral blood. These receptors were taken from a human donor with acute or convalescent COVID-19. The donor label of this sample is uncertain.

The chain employs TRBV4-3 and TRBJ2-1, with 11 bases matching TRBD1. This CDR3 region has 16 residues. The germline V gene encodes CDR1 LGHNA and CDR2 YSLEER. V lost 1 base and J lost 4; bases outside the gene matches: 3. The CDR3 spells CASSQAGTGGYNEQFF. DNA for the CDR3: TGCGCCAGCAGCCAAGCCGGGACAGGGGGTTACAATGAGCAGTTCTTC.

The V call is TRBV19, the J call TRBJ1-1, with TRBD1 as a possible D gene (6 bases). The CDR3 covers 15 residues. Germline CDR1 reads LNHDA; CDR2 reads SQIVND (reference sequence). The ends were cut back, 2 bases at V and 4 bases at J, with 14 bases in the middle. CDR3 residues: CASSITSTGSTEAFF. In nucleotides, the CDR3 is TGTGCCAGTAGTATAACCTCAACAGGGTCCACTGAAGCTTTCTTT.

The chain is built from TRBV28 and TRBJ1-5; no clear D. CDR3 size: 16 residues. Trimming pared 7 bases from V and 2 bases from J, leaving 18 bases between. The germline V gene has CDR1 MDHEN and CDR2 SYDVKM. The chain's CDR3 is CASTERRSLGNQPQHF. As DNA, the CDR3 is TGTGCCAGCACCGAGCGACGTTCTCTGGGCAATCAGCCCCAGCATTTT. Variable domain in full (rest from reference TRBV28 and TRBJ1-5): DVKVTQSSRYLVKRTGEKVFLECVQDMDHENMFWYRQDPGLGLRLIYFSYDVKMKEKGDIPEGYSVSREKKERFSLILESASTNQTSMYLCASTERRSLGNQPQHFGDGTRLSIL.

This clone was counted between two and nine times. The chain links TRBV28 to TRBJ1-2; D remains ambiguous. Germline V gene data show CDR1 as MDHEN and CDR2 as SYDVKM. CDR3 length equals 14 residues. Trimming left V 1 base short and J 5 bases short, with 11 bases between. Here the CDR3 DNA reads TGTGCCAGCAGTTTATACCGGGTCGGATATGGCTACACCTTC. Protein: CASSLYRVGYGYTF.

CDR3 DNA sequence: TGTGCCAGTAGTATTATACCAGGGGGCTGGGCAGATACGCAGTATTTT. Residues: CASSIIPGGWADTQYF. This chain connects TRBV19 to TRBJ2-3, with 8 bases aligning to TRBD1. Unmatched junction bases numbered 9, after V lost 3 bases and J lost 4 bases. Germline V gene sequence: CDR1 LNHDA, CDR2 SQIVND (reference sequence). The CDR3 sequence is 16 residues long.

The chain links TRBV5-5 to TRBJ1-5; 8 bases are shared with TRBD1. CDR3 length: 16 residues. Germline trimming cut 4 bases from V and 3 bases from J; bases unmatched to any gene: 9. CDR1 and CDR2 from the germline V gene are SGHKS and YYEKEE (reference sequence). As DNA, the CDR3 is TGTGCCAGCAGCCCGGCCGGGACAGGCTACAATCAGCCCCAGCATTTT. This codes for CASSPAGTGYNQPQHF.

V and J are TRBV4-3 and TRBJ1-2, with D unclear. The CDR3 has 16 residues. Germline assignment: CDR1 LGHNA and CDR2 YSLEER. The ends were cut back, 3 bases at V and 0 bases at J, with 14 bases in the middle. This CDR3 reads CASSQSVFAANYGYTF. CDR3 sequence (DNA): TGCGCCAGCAGCCAGTCCGTATTTGCAGCTAACTATGGCTACACCTTC.

This sequence joins TRBV7-8 and TRBJ2-7; tentatively, D is TRBD1 (6 bases). The CDR3 consists of 15 residues. Trimming took 6 bases from V and 0 from J, leaving 15 bases between them. The V gene's germline CDR1 is SGHVS and CDR2 FQNEAQ. In nucleotides, the CDR3 is TGTGCCAGCAGTGAACGACAGGAAAGCTCCTACGAGCAGTACTTC. This gives the protein CASSERQESSYEQYF.

The chain carries TRBV28 and TRBJ1-5; no clear D gene. The CDR3 covers 16 residues. From germline, CDR1 is MDHEN and CDR2 SYDVKM. Trimming took 3 bases from V and 2 from J, leaving 14 bases between them. DNA for the CDR3: TGTGCCAGCAGTTTGCCACGACATTGGGGCAATCAGCCCCAGCATTTT. Its translation: CASSLPRHWGNQPQHF.

V is TRBV3-1 (or the pseudogene TRBV3-2) and J is TRBJ1-1; D is uncertain. CDR1 and CDR2 from the germline V gene are LGHDT and YNNKEL (reference sequence). V was shortened by 3 bases and J by 5 bases, with 13 bases between the two germline ends. The CDR3 is 14 amino acids. This CDR3 reads CASSQARGLTEAFF. As DNA, the CDR3 is TGTGCCAGCAGCCAGGCCCGAGGGTTAACTGAAGCTTTCTTT.

V usage is TRBV10-3 and J usage is TRBJ1-2; 8 bases align to TRBD1. Trimming took 10 bases from V and 0 from J; bases not matched to a gene: 4. CDR1 is ENHRY, CDR2 SYGVKD, per germline. This CDR3 is 13 amino acids long. The CDR3 DNA follows: TGTGCCACCCGGACAGGGTCTAACTATGGCTACACCTTC. This translates into CATRTGSNYGYTF.

This clone was counted once. The CDR3 loop reads CASRPQGAAEAFF. Written as DNA, the CDR3 is TGTGCCAGCAGGCCACAGGGGGCCGCTGAAGCTTTCTTT. The chain uses TRBV2 and TRBJ1-1; 9 bases line up with TRBD1. Germline assignment: CDR1 SNHLY and CDR2 FYNNEI. This CDR3 is 13 amino acids long. V lost 6 bases to trimming and J lost 6 bases; unmatched junction nucleotides: 5.

This rearrangement joins TRBV4-3 to TRBJ2-3; 13 bases map to TRBD2. CDR1 and CDR2 (germline): LGHNA, YSLEER. Trimming cost V 1 base and J 3 bases; bases outside gene matches: 4. The CDR3 runs to 17 residues. The CDR3 reads CASSQAGLAGETDTQYF. CDR3 in DNA: TGCGCCAGCAGCCAAGCCGGACTAGCGGGAGAAACAGATACGCAGTATTTT.

This chain connects TRBV7-2 to TRBJ2-5, with 7 bases that match TRBD1. The CDR3 loop spans 15 amino acids. V dropped 0 bases and J dropped 4; count of bases not matched to a gene: 5. Per the germline V gene, CDR1 is SGHTA and CDR2 is FQGNSA. This CDR3 reads CASSLAGGIRETQYF. The DNA for the CDR3 is TGTGCCAGCAGCTTAGCAGGGGGCATTAGAGAGACCCAGTACTTC.

This chain uses TRBV6-5 with TRBJ1-4; 7 positions agree with TRBD1. Germline V gene lookup returns CDR1 MNHEY and CDR2 SVGAGI. The CDR3 loop spans 15 amino acids. With 6 bases clipped from V and 0 bases from J, the junction kept 4 bases outside the gene matches. CDR3 loop: CASRAGQATNEKLFF. The CDR3 DNA is TGTGCCAGCAGGGCCGGACAGGCAACTAATGAAAAACTGTTTTTT.

The genes are TRBV27 and TRBJ1-1; D unclear. CDR3 length: 14 amino acids. CDR1 and CDR2 from the germline V gene are MNHEY and SMNVEV (reference sequence). Trimming pared 2 bases from V and 1 base from J, leaving 8 bases between. CDR3 DNA: TGTGCCAGCAGTTTAGGTCGGGAGAACACTGAAGCTTTCTTT. The encoded protein is CASSLGRENTEAFF.

V usage is TRBV5-4 and J usage is TRBJ2-1; tentative D call: TRBD1 (5 bases). The CDR3 loop spans 14 amino acids. The germline gives CDR1 SGHNT, CDR2 YYREEE (reference sequence). V was trimmed by 4 bases and J by 2 bases, leaving 10 bases between them. The CDR3 region is CASSPRTPYNEQFF. In DNA, the CDR3 is TGTGCCAGCAGCCCGAGGACACCCTACAATGAGCAGTTCTTC.

V is TRBV14 and J is TRBJ1-2; no firm D call. The germline V and J ends were trimmed by 6 bases and 1 base, with 15 bases remaining between them. Germline CDR1 reads SGHDN; CDR2 reads FVKESK. The CDR3 has 15 residues. The CDR3 here is CASRPIGRDNYGYTF. In DNA form, the CDR3 reads TGTGCCAGCAGACCTATTGGACGGGATAACTATGGCTACACCTTC.

V usage is TRBV3-1 (or the pseudogene TRBV3-2) and J usage is TRBJ1-2; 9 nucleotides line up with TRBD1. V lost 6 bases, J lost 5 bases, and 4 bases stayed unmatched. The CDR3 is 13 residues long. Germline V gene data show CDR1 as LGHDT and CDR2 as YNNKEL (reference sequence). The CDR3 loop is CASRWGQGYGYTF. CDR3 nucleotide sequence: TGTGCCAGCAGATGGGGACAGGGATATGGCTACACCTTC.

V and J are TRBV6-4 and TRBJ1-1; possibly TRBD1 for D (6 bases). Germline CDR1 is MRHNA and CDR2 is SNTAGT. V lost 6 bases and J lost 1, with 15 bases in between. This CDR3 region has 15 residues. CDR3 in amino acids: CASRDQGGGNTEAFF. DNA of the CDR3: TGTGCCAGCAGGGATCAAGGGGGGGGGAACACTGAAGCTTTCTTT.

The chain has TRBV7-9 and TRBJ1-1; TRBD1 matches 8 bases. The CDR3 contains 14 residues. The V gene end was trimmed by 3 bases and the J gene end by 3 bases; junction bases not matched to a gene: 3. In germline, CDR1 is SEHNR, CDR2 FQNEAQ (reference sequence). The CDR3 reads CASSFGQGDTEAFF. DNA of the CDR3: TGTGCCAGCAGCTTCGGACAGGGAGACACTGAAGCTTTCTTT.

The chain couples TRBV9 to TRBJ1-6; TRBD1 might be the D (5 bases). The CDR3 is made up of 16 amino acids. Germline CDR1 is SGDLS and CDR2 is YYNGEE. The V end was cut by 4 bases, the J end by 0 bases, with 11 bases between. The CDR3 sequence: CASSPRQSSYNSPLHF. In nucleotides, the CDR3 is TGTGCCAGCAGCCCTCGACAGAGCTCCTATAATTCACCCCTCCACTTT.

This clone was seen a handful of times. The V and J genes are TRBV9 and TRBJ1-1, with D unclear. The CDR3 spans 14 residues. Germline V gene sequence: CDR1 SGDLS, CDR2 YYNGEE. Trimming shortened V by 2 bases and J by 2 bases, and 10 bases separated the two germline ends. CDR3 sequence reads: CASSVGPTNTEAFF. Written as DNA, the CDR3 is TGTGCCAGCAGCGTGGGCCCTACAAACACTGAAGCTTTCTTT.

The chain is built from TRBV5-1 and TRBJ2-4; 13 bases agree with TRBD2. CDR1 and CDR2 from the germline V gene are SGHRS and YFSETQ. The V segment lost 5 bases and the J segment 8 bases; nucleotides outside the gene matches: 10. The CDR3 covers 16 residues. The DNA for the CDR3 is TGCGCCAGCAGGGTCGGGACTAGCGGGGAGAGGGACATTCAGTACTTC. As protein: CASRVGTSGERDIQYF.

The chain joins TRBV3-1 (or the pseudogene TRBV3-2) to TRBJ1-2; 8 bases agree with TRBD1. With V trimmed by 3 bases and J by 5 bases, 8 bases remained unmatched. The CDR3 has 15 amino acids. The V gene's germline CDR1 is LGHDT and CDR2 YNNKEL (reference sequence). This CDR3 is CASSQVPGQAYGYTF. Here the CDR3 DNA reads TGTGCCAGCAGCCAGGTCCCGGGACAGGCTTATGGCTACACCTTC.

The CDR3 here is CASRKGAGANTGELFF. DNA for the CDR3: TGTGCCAGCAGGAAAGGGGCAGGCGCGAACACCGGGGAGCTGTTTTTT. The rearrangement links TRBV28 to TRBJ2-2, with D possibly TRBD1 on 5 matching bases. Germline assignment: CDR1 MDHEN and CDR2 SYDVKM. V dropped 6 bases and J dropped 0 bases, with 14 bases sitting between them. The CDR3 covers 16 residues.

The CDR3 sequence: CASSLELNRAGRRSEQFF. The CDR3 region has the DNA TGTGCCAGCAGCTTGGAGCTGAACCGAGCGGGAAGGCGCAGTGAGCAGTTCTTC. The rearrangement joins TRBV5-4 to TRBJ2-1, with 7 bases fitting TRBD2. V shed 0 bases and J 9 bases; nucleotides not matched to a gene: 18. This CDR3 spans 18 amino acids. Germline V lookup: CDR1 SGHNT, CDR2 YYREEE (reference sequence).

V usage is TRBV5-4 and J usage is TRBJ1-4; 8 bases are a match to TRBD1. CDR1 and CDR2 from the germline V gene are SGHNT and YYREEE (reference sequence). V shed 3 bases and J 5 bases; nucleotides not matched to a gene: 6. The CDR3 totals 15 residues. The CDR3 nucleotides read TGTGCCAGCAGCTCCAACAGGGGGGGAAATGAAAAACTGTTTTTT. It specifies CASSSNRGGNEKLFF.

The J gene is TRBJ2-3, the V gene TRBV2, with D maybe TRBD1 (5 bases). Germline V gene lookup returns CDR1 SNHLY and CDR2 FYNNEI. The ends were cut back, 4 bases at V and 3 bases at J, with 14 bases in the middle. The CDR3 is 15 amino acids. The CDR3 loop reads CASSVGSGYTDTQYF. The CDR3 DNA follows: TGTGCCAGCAGTGTAGGATCAGGGTATACAGATACGCAGTATTTT.

V gene TRBV9 combines with J gene TRBJ2-3; D gene uncertain. CDR3 length: 13 amino acids. Germline V lookup: CDR1 SGDLS, CDR2 YYNGEE. V gave up 3 bases and J gave up 0 bases, with 5 bases separating them. This CDR3 is CASSATSTDTQYF. DNA for the CDR3: TGTGCCAGCAGCGCGACTAGCACAGATACGCAGTATTTT.

The chain employs TRBV5-1 and TRBJ1-1; D unresolved. CDR1 and CDR2 (germline): SGHRS, YFSETQ. V was clipped by 5 bases and J by 3 bases, with 5 bases between them. The CDR3 is 11 residues long. The CDR3 reads CASSLDTEAFF. The CDR3 DNA reads as TGCGCCAGCAGTTTAGACACTGAAGCTTTCTTT.

The chain links TRBV7-2 to TRBJ1-1; TRBD1 might be the D (5 bases). Trimming stripped 2 bases from V and 1 base from J, with 8 bases between. CDR3 length: 14 amino acids. CDR1 is SGHTA and CDR2 is FQGNSA in the germline V gene. The CDR3, as DNA: TGTGCCAGCAGCTTATTAGACAGGAACACTGAAGCTTTCTTT. It specifies CASSLLDRNTEAFF.